A single sample gave rise to the 17 T cell receptor beta chains below, sequenced in a study of PD-L1 blockade in urothelial cancer. Time point denoted: peripheral blood 6 weeks after treatment start. TCRdb's table, derived via immunoSEQ multiplex PCR, lists solely in-frame clones and lacks some. This table holds about 120,000 clones, roughly 83% found once. This specimen was PBMCs, taken around atezolizumab (anti-PD-L1) treatment. These receptors originate from a man aged 45 to 65 with urothelial cancer.

This clone was recorded a few times. The rearrangement uses TRBV11-2 and TRBJ2-7, with D perhaps TRBD2 (6 bases). Per germline, CDR1 SGHAT and CDR2 FQNNGV. Trimming took off 4 bases at V and 4 bases at J, with 11 bases between the two ends. This CDR3 contains 13 residues. CDR3 DNA: TGTGCCAGCAGCTCATGGAGCGGGTACGAGCAGTACTTC. Translated, it gives CASSSWSGYEQYF.

This clone was observed once. The gene calls are TRBV19 and TRBJ1-3, with D uncertain. The CDR3 has 17 amino acids. CDR1 and CDR2 (germline): LNHDA, SQIVND (reference sequence). Trimming removed 7 bases from V and 1 base from J, with 20 bases in between. Here the CDR3 DNA reads TGTGCCAGTATCGGGGTTTGGAGCGGTCCGTCTGGAAACACCATATATTTT. Protein: CASIGVWSGPSGNTIYF. The full variable domain, with the rest looked up from reference TRBV19 and TRBJ1-3, is DGGITQSPKYLFRKEGQNVTLSCEQNLNHDAMYWYRQDPGQGLRLIYYSQIVNDFQKGDIAEGYSVSREKKESFPLTVTSAQKNPTAFYLCASIGVWSGPSGNTIYFGEGSWLTVV.

CDR3 region: CASSAYTPGDGQPQHF. As DNA, the CDR3 is TGTGCCAGTAGCGCATATACCCCAGGGGATGGTCAGCCCCAGCATTTT. The rearrangement links TRBV19 to TRBJ1-5, with a possible D match to TRBD1 (6 bases). The CDR3 consists of 16 residues. Deletions cut 6 bases from V and 6 bases from J, with 21 bases between. CDR1 and CDR2 from the germline V gene are LNHDA and SQIVND (reference sequence).

This rearrangement joins TRBV2 to TRBJ2-7, with 8 bases fitting TRBD2. After removal of 5 bases from V and 6 bases from J, the junction contained 15 bases not matched to a gene. There are 16 residues in the CDR3. In germline, CDR1 is SNHLY, CDR2 FYNNEI. The CDR3 nucleotides read TGTGCCAGCAGTCCTGGCGCATGGCGGGGGGAGAGCGAGCAGTACTTC. This translates into CASSPGAWRGESEQYF.

With respect to this clone: One end of the junction is discordant with germline, which a read error may explain. V and J are TRBV7-7 and TRBJ2-3, with 9 bases matching TRBD2. There are 15 residues in the CDR3. Germline CDR1 and CDR2: SSHAT and FNYEAQ (reference sequence). DNA of the CDR3: TGTGCTAGCAGCCCCGGACTAGCGAACACAGATACGCAGTATTTT. Translating gives CASSPGLANTDTQYF. The whole variable domain, filled in from reference TRBV7-7 and TRBJ2-3, reads GAGVSQSPRYKVTKRGQDVTLRCDPISSHATLYWYQQALGQGPEFLTYFNYEAQPDKSGLPSDRFSAERPEGSISTLTIQRTEQRDSAMYRCASSPGLANTDTQYFGPGTRLTVL.

The CDR3: CASSLSRNYGYTF. The CDR3 DNA follows: TGTGCCAGCAGTCTGAGTCGGAACTATGGCTACACCTTC. The V gene is TRBV25-1, the J gene TRBJ1-2, with D hard to call. CDR1 and CDR2 (germline): MGHDK, SYGVNS. The CDR3 is made up of 13 amino acids. V dropped 5 bases and J dropped 2 bases, with 9 bases sitting between them.

The rearrangement links TRBV9 to TRBJ1-1, with D unresolved. The CDR3 totals 12 residues. Germline values: CDR1 SGDLS, CDR2 YYNGEE. The ends were cut back, 4 bases at V and 3 bases at J, with 7 bases in the middle. CDR3 in amino acids: CASSRRDTEAFF. CDR3 in DNA: TGTGCCAGCAGCCGCCGGGACACTGAAGCTTTCTTT.

The rearrangement links TRBV11-2 to TRBJ2-2; 8 bases agree with TRBD2. The length of the CDR3 is 18 residues. CDR1 SGHAT and CDR2 FQNNGV come from the germline V gene. The trim removed 4 bases at V and 5 bases at J, leaving 15 bases unmatched. The CDR3: CASSSPRDGAGETGELFF. DNA for the CDR3: TGTGCCAGCAGCTCCCCCCGCGACGGAGCGGGGGAAACCGGGGAGCTGTTTTTT.

This chain connects TRBV28 to TRBJ2-7; D perhaps matches TRBD1 (5 bases). The germline CDR1 and CDR2 sequences are MDHEN and SYDVKM. This CDR3 has 14 residues. Deletions cut 4 bases from V and 2 bases from J, with 12 bases between. Here the CDR3 reads CASSSRGGPYEQYF. The CDR3 DNA reads as TGTGCCAGCAGTTCTAGGGGCGGCCCCTACGAGCAGTACTTC. Full variable domain (outside the CDR3, taken from reference TRBV28 and TRBJ2-7): DVKVTQSSRYLVKRTGEKVFLECVQDMDHENMFWYRQDPGLGLRLIYFSYDVKMKEKGDIPEGYSVSREKKERFSLILESASTNQTSMYLCASSSRGGPYEQYFGPGTRLTVT.

The rearrangement joins TRBV6-5 to TRBJ1-2; no definite D call. The CDR3 has 11 amino acids. Germline lookup yields CDR1 MNHEY and CDR2 SVGAGI. The germline V and J ends were trimmed by 6 bases and 6 bases, with 8 bases remaining between them. Written as DNA, the CDR3 is TGTGCCAGCAGAACGACACATGGCTACACCTTC. It yields the protein CASRTTHGYTF.

The chain is built from TRBV30 and TRBJ1-2; 7 positions match TRBD1. The CDR3 spans 13 residues. Trimming removed 5 bases from V and 1 base from J; junction bases left unmatched: 4. From germline, CDR1 is GTSNPN and CDR2 SVGIG (reference sequence). In nucleotides, the CDR3 is TGTGCCTGGTGGGGACAGATTAACTATGGCTACACCTTC. This gives the protein CAWWGQINYGYTF. Based on the CDR3 plus reference TRBV30 and TRBJ1-2, the full variable domain is SQTIHQWPATLVQPVGSPLSLECTVEGTSNPNLYWYRQAAGRGLQLLFYSVGIGQISSEVPQNLSASRPQDRQFILSSKKLLLSDSGFYLCAWWGQINYGYTFGSGTRLTVV.

This chain uses TRBV6-5 with TRBJ1-6; 8 bases align to TRBD1. The CDR3 is made up of 15 amino acids. Germline assignment: CDR1 MNHEY and CDR2 SVGAGI. The trim removed 6 bases at V and 7 bases at J, leaving 8 bases unmatched. CDR3 in DNA: TGTGCCAGCAGGTCCTTGGACAGGGTCAATTCACCCCTCCACTTT. The encoded protein is CASRSLDRVNSPLHF.

The chain links TRBV19 to TRBJ1-6, with 7 nucleotides matching TRBD1. Unmatched junction bases numbered 7, after V lost 4 bases and J lost 7 bases. The CDR3 runs to 15 residues. Germline loops: CDR1 LNHDA, CDR2 SQIVND (reference sequence). CDR3 bases: TGTGCCAGTAGTACATACAGGGGCAGGAATTCACCCCTCCACTTT. Its protein product is CASSTYRGRNSPLHF.

V and J are TRBV5-6 and TRBJ2-7; 10 bases align to TRBD1. V gave up 4 bases and J gave up 5 bases; unmatched junction bases: 6. CDR1 is SGHDT and CDR2 is YYEEEE in the germline V gene. The CDR3 loop spans 14 amino acids. The chain's CDR3 is CASSLGQGFNEQYF. In DNA, the CDR3 is TGTGCCAGCAGCCTGGGACAGGGGTTCAACGAGCAGTACTTC.

The rearrangement uses TRBV6-1 and TRBJ1-5; D possibly corresponds to TRBD1 (6 bases). This CDR3 has 15 amino acids. Trimming stripped 3 bases from V and 2 bases from J, with 11 bases between. From germline, CDR1 is MNHNS and CDR2 SASEGT. The CDR3 DNA sequence: TGTGCCAGCAGTGATGGGTCAGGGGGCAATCAGCCCCAGCATTTT. It translates to CASSDGSGGNQPQHF.

A single count supports this clone. CDR3 loop: CASSTPTGNNEKLFF. CDR3 DNA sequence: TGTGCCAGCAGTACCCCGACGGGAAATAATGAAAAACTGTTTTTT. The chain couples TRBV28 to TRBJ1-4; no reliable D call. The CDR3 runs to 15 residues. The V end was cut by 5 bases, the J end by 4 bases, with 14 bases between. CDR1 and CDR2 (germline): MDHEN, SYDVKM.

V usage is TRBV28 and J usage is TRBJ2-7, with D unclear. The ends were cut back, 8 bases at V and 1 base at J, with 12 bases in the middle. The germline V gene has CDR1 MDHEN and CDR2 SYDVKM. The CDR3 covers 13 residues. The CDR3 DNA sequence: TGTGCCAGCGGGCTTATAGAATCCTACGAGCAGTACTTC. This translates into CASGLIESYEQYF.